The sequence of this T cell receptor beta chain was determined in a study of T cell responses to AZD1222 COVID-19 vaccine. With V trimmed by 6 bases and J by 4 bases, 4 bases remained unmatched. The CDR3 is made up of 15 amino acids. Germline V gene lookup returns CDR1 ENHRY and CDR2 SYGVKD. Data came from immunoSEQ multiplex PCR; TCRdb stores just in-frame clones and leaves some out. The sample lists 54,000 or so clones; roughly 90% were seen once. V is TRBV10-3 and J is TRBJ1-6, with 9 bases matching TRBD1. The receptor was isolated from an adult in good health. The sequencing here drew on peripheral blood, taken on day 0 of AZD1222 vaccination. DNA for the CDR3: TGTGCCATCAGGGGACAGGGAACATATAATTCACCCCTCCACTTT. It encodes CAIRGQGTYNSPLHF.